This TCR beta chain was identified in a study of blood T cell repertoires in COVID-19. The CDR3 is 14 amino acids. Unmatched junction bases numbered 4, after V lost 6 bases and J lost 4 bases. Germline V gene sequence: CDR1 SGHTA, CDR2 FQGNSA. Only in-frame clones appear in the TCRdb table, and some are missing; sequencing was by immunoSEQ multiplex PCR. This table holds some 150,000 clones, about 86% found once. A few counts support this clone. This receptor was obtained from a woman aged 45-59 years with active or convalescent COVID-19. The sequenced sample consisted of peripheral blood. The rearrangement joins TRBV7-2 to TRBJ1-1; 11 bases are a match to TRBD1. The CDR3 DNA reads as TGTGCCAGCAGACCGGGACAGGGGGTCACTGAAGCTTTCTTT. It yields the protein CASRPGQGVTEAFF.